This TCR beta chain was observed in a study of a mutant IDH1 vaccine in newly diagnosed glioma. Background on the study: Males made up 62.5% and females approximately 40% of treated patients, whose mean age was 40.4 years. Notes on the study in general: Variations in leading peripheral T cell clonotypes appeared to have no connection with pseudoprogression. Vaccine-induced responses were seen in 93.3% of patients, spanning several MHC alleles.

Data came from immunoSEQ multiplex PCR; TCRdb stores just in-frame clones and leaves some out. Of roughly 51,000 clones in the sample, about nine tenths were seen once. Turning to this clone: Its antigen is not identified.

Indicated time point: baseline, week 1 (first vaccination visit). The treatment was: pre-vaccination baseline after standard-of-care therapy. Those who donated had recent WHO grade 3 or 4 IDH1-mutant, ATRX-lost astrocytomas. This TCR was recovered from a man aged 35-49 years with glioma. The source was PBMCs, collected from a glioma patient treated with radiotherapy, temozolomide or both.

The CDR3 region has the DNA TGTGCCATCAGGGGGTGGCGTGCAGCAGATACGCAGTATTTT. Translation gives CAIRGWRAADTQYF. The V and J genes are TRBV10-3 and TRBJ2-3; no firm D call. This CDR3 is built from 14 residues. Germline-derived CDR1 and CDR2 are ENHRY and SYGVKD. V was trimmed by 6 bases and J by 4 bases, leaving 14 bases between them.